The sequence of this TCR beta chain was determined in a study of blood T cell repertoires in COVID-19. Method: immunoSEQ multiplex PCR; TCRdb's copy keeps in-frame clones and lacks some. Among about 160,000 clones, roughly 93% were seen once, and the ten largest hold roughly 2.1%. The CDR3 spans 13 residues. The germline V and J ends were trimmed by 4 bases and 8 bases, with 12 bases remaining between them. In germline, CDR1 is SGHRS, CDR2 YFSETQ. Sequenced: peripheral blood. This TCR was recovered from a woman in her sixties or seventies with COVID-19, enrolled during active disease. The V and J genes are TRBV5-1 and TRBJ1-4; tentatively, D is TRBD1 (5 bases). As DNA, the CDR3 is TGCGCCAGCAGCACCGGGACTGGCGAAAAACTGTTTTTT. Translated: CASSTGTGEKLFF.